The entry below describes one TCR beta chain. The sample originates from a study of blood T cell repertoires in COVID-19. On the study more broadly: Samples taken during acute and convalescent COVID-19 were collected in the United States, Italy and Spain. The cDNA or gDNA used as material had been derived from T cells, B-cell-depleted T cells, or PBMCs.

Seattle's enrolled individuals joined amid active infection and were then monitored longitudinally. The junction had 6 bases not matched to a gene; V was cut back by 4 bases and J by 3 bases. This CDR3 has 15 residues. Germline CDR1 is SGHDT and CDR2 is YYEEEE. In the study's own analysis: The assay estimated nucleated cells by amplifying reference gene primers. Sequencing was performed with immunoSEQ multiplex PCR; in TCRdb, only in-frame clones are kept and a portion is missing. From that table come the V and J calls and clone size; the DNA was used to work out D and trimming. Of some 270,000 clones in the sample, 90% were seen once.

The sequenced sample was peripheral blood. The chain couples TRBV5-6 to TRBJ1-4; 7 positions agree with TRBD1. This TCR came from a woman aged 60-75 years with COVID-19, enrolled during active disease. The CDR3 loop is CASSVPGQSNEKLFF. The CDR3 DNA reads TGTGCCAGCAGCGTACCGGGACAGTCTAATGAAAAACTGTTTTTT. The full variable domain, in which reference TRBV5-6 and TRBJ1-4 provide the parts outside the CDR3, is DAGVTQSPTHLIKTRGQQVTLRCSPKSGHDTVSWYQQALGQGPQFIFQYYEEEERQRGNFPDRFSGHQFPNYSSELNVNALLLGDSALYLCASSVPGQSNEKLFFGSGTQLSVL.